A single sample is the source of the 14 T cell receptor beta chains below, sequenced in a study of OX40 agonist ivuxolimab in advanced cancers. Profiling relied on immunoSEQ multiplex PCR, and the TCRdb table lists in-frame clones only, not all of them. This repertoire shows around 77,000 clones, less than 90% found once; its top ten account for roughly 0.71%. Here the sequenced sample was CD4+ or CD8+ T cells sorted from blood, taken in a trial of the OX40 agonist ivuxolimab. The receptors derive from an adult with an advanced solid tumor such as melanoma, head and neck, liver or kidney cancer.

This sequence joins TRBV6-6 and TRBJ1-3; D perhaps matches TRBD1 (5 bases). The V gene's germline CDR1 is MNHNY and CDR2 SVGAGI (reference sequence). Trimming cost V 2 bases and J 7 bases, with 15 bases left between them. This CDR3 comprises 15 residues. The CDR3 sequence is CASSYRTGGDNTIYF. The CDR3 DNA reads TGTGCCAGCAGTTACAGAACGGGGGGGGATAACACCATATATTTT.

This clone appeared once. The CDR3 sequence: CASSSQEATEAFF. CDR3 coding DNA: TGTGCCAGCAGCTCACAGGAGGCGACGGAAGCTTTCTTT. The rearrangement uses TRBV7-9 and TRBJ1-1; possibly TRBD1 for D (5 bases). Looked up from germline, CDR1 is SEHNR and CDR2 is FQNEAQ (reference sequence). Trimming shortened V by 4 bases and J by 8 bases, and 14 bases separated the two germline ends. The CDR3 is made up of 13 amino acids.

The chain combines TRBV11-2 with TRBJ1-5; TRBD1 might be the D (6 bases). Germline V gene lookup returns CDR1 SGHAT and CDR2 FQNNGV. CDR3 size: 14 residues. V lost 1 base and J lost 3, with 7 bases in between. CDR3 coding DNA: TGTGCCAGCAGCTTAGGGACAGACAATCAGCCCCAGCATTTT. It yields the protein CASSLGTDNQPQHF.

The chain is built from TRBV7-9 and TRBJ2-5; D is unresolved. CDR1 is SEHNR and CDR2 is FQNEAQ in the germline V gene (reference sequence). The CDR3 has 12 residues. The V and J ends lost 7 bases and 5 bases respectively, with 11 bases between them. CDR3 bases: TGTGCCAGCACCCTCTCGTCTGAGACCCAGTACTTC. This encodes CASTLSSETQYF.

The V gene is TRBV5-6, the J gene TRBJ2-1; TRBD1 matches 9 bases. Germline lookup yields CDR1 SGHDT and CDR2 YYEEEE. With V trimmed by 0 bases and J by 15 bases, 1 base remained unmatched. This CDR3 has 11 residues. The CDR3 here is CASSLGDRVFF. In nucleotides, the CDR3 is TGTGCCAGCAGCTTGGGGGACAGGGTGTTCTTC.

This clone was counted a few times. The chain carries TRBV7-6 and TRBJ2-5, with TRBD2 matching 8 bases. V lost 4 bases, J lost 2 bases, and 6 bases stayed unmatched. Germline V gives CDR1 SGHVS, CDR2 FNYEAQ. This CDR3 is 15 amino acids long. The CDR3 sequence is CASSSIAGKQETQYF. The CDR3 DNA follows: TGTGCCAGCAGCTCTATAGCGGGGAAGCAAGAGACCCAGTACTTC. The full variable domain, its missing parts supplied by reference TRBV7-6 and TRBJ2-5, is GAGVSQSPRYKVTKRGQDVALRCDPISGHVSLYWYRQALGQGPEFLTYFNYEAQQDKSGLPNDRFSAERPEGSISTLTIQRTEQRDSAMYRCASSSIAGKQETQYFGPGTRLLVL.

The chain couples TRBV11-1 to TRBJ2-1; D gene ambiguous. The germline V and J ends were trimmed by 3 bases and 8 bases, with 11 bases remaining between them. Germline CDR1 SGHAT, CDR2 FQDESV (reference sequence). CDR3 length equals 13 residues. CDR3 DNA sequence: TGTGCCAGCAGCTTCACTCGTCTGGATGAGCAGTTCTTC. The encoded protein is CASSFTRLDEQFF.

The chain employs TRBV6-1 and TRBJ1-2; 8 bases line up with TRBD1. This CDR3 contains 13 residues. The germline gives CDR1 MNHNS, CDR2 SASEGT. V lost 6 bases, J lost 6 bases, and 6 bases stayed unmatched. In DNA form, the CDR3 reads TGTGCCAGCAGATCGGACAGGGCCCATGGCTACACCTTC. This encodes CASRSDRAHGYTF.

This chain connects TRBV5-1 to TRBJ1-6, with 9 bases fitting TRBD1. Losses at the gene ends were 3 bases for V and 6 bases for J; bases not matched to a gene: 4. The CDR3 contains 15 residues. The germline V gene has CDR1 SGHRS and CDR2 YFSETQ. For the CDR3, the DNA is TGCGCCAGCAGCTCTGGGACAGGGATTAATTCACCCCTCCACTTT. Translating it yields CASSSGTGINSPLHF. Full variable domain (outside the CDR3, taken from reference TRBV5-1 and TRBJ1-6): KAGVTQTPRYLIKTRGQQVTLSCSPISGHRSVSWYQQTPGQGLQFLFEYFSETQRNKGNFPGRFSGRQFSNSRSEMNVSTLELGDSALYLCASSSGTGINSPLHFGNGTRLTVT.

This chain connects TRBV11-1 to TRBJ2-2, with D uncertain. V was trimmed by 4 bases and J by 1 base, leaving 10 bases between them. The CDR3 totals 15 residues. Germline assignment: CDR1 SGHAT and CDR2 FQDESV (reference sequence). This CDR3 reads CASSYTSQNTGELFF. CDR3 coding DNA: TGTGCCAGCAGCTACACAAGCCAGAACACCGGGGAGCTGTTTTTT.

A few counts support this clone. The chain is built from TRBV6-1 and TRBJ1-4, with D maybe TRBD1 (5 bases). Per germline, CDR1 MNHNS and CDR2 SASEGT. The CDR3 spans 14 residues. V was shortened by 0 bases and J by 8 bases, with 10 bases between the two germline ends. The CDR3 DNA is TGTGCCAGCAGTGAAGCTCAGGGCTCAGAAAAACTGTTTTTT. It yields the protein CASSEAQGSEKLFF.

V is TRBV9 and J is TRBJ1-1, with TRBD1 matching over 7 bases. Germline trimming cut 4 bases from V and 4 bases from J; bases unmatched to any gene: 7. The germline gives CDR1 SGDLS, CDR2 YYNGEE. The length of the CDR3 is 14 residues. The CDR3 DNA reads TGTGCCAGCAGCCCCACAGGGGATAGCACTGAAGCTTTCTTT. Amino acid sequence: CASSPTGDSTEAFF.

The V gene is TRBV5-1, the J gene TRBJ2-3; a weak D match, TRBD2 (5 bases). CDR1 SGHRS and CDR2 YFSETQ come from the germline V gene. CDR3 length: 14 amino acids. V lost 2 bases and J lost 5, with 12 bases in between. DNA for the CDR3: TGCGCCAGCAGCTTCAGGACCGGAGGAGATACGCAGTATTTT. Protein: CASSFRTGGDTQYF. Full variable domain (remainder filled in from reference TRBV5-1 and TRBJ2-3): KAGVTQTPRYLIKTRGQQVTLSCSPISGHRSVSWYQQTPGQGLQFLFEYFSETQRNKGNFPGRFSGRQFSNSRSEMNVSTLELGDSALYLCASSFRTGGDTQYFGPGTRLTVL.

This clone was found once. V gene TRBV12-5 combines with J gene TRBJ2-5; no clear D gene. Per the germline V gene, CDR1 is LGHNT and CDR2 is FRNRAP. V gave up 1 base and J gave up 0 bases, with 12 bases separating them. The CDR3 runs to 16 residues. The CDR3 spells CASGLGIRGDQETQYF. CDR3 sequence (DNA): TGTGCTAGTGGTTTGGGGATCAGAGGCGACCAAGAGACCCAGTACTTC.